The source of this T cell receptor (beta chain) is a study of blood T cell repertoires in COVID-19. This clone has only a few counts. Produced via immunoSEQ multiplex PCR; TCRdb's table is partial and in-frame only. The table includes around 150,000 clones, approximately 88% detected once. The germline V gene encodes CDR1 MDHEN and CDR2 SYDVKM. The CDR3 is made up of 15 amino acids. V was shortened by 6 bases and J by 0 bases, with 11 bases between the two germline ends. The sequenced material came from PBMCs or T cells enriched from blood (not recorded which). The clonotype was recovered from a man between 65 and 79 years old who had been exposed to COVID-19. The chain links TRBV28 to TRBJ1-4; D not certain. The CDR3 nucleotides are TGTGCCAGCAGCCCCCCAGGCTCAACTAATGAAAAACTGTTTTTT. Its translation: CASSPPGSTNEKLFF.